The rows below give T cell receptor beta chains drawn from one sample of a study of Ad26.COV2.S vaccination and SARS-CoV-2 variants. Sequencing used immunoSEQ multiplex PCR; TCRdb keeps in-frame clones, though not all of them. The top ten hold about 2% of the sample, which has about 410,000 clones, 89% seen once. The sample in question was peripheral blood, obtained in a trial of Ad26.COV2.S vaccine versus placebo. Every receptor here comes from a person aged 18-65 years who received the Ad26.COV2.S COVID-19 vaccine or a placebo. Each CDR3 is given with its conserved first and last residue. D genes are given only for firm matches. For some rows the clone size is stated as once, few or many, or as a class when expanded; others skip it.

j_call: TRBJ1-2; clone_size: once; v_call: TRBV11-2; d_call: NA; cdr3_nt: TGTGCCAGCAGCTTAGCGGGAGAAGGCTACACCTTC; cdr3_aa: CASSLAGEGYTF
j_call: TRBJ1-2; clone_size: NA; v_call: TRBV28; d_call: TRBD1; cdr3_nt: TGTGCCAGCAAGGACAGGGTGGGTGGCTACACCTTC; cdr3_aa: CASKDRVGGYTF
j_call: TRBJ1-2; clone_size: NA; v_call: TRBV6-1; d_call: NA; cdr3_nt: TGTGCCAGCAGTGAGGGGAGGGGAGGCTATGGCTACACCTTC; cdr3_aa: CASSEGRGGYGYTF
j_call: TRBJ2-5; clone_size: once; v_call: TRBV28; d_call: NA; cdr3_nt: TGTGCCAGCAGTCCATCTAAGACCCAGTACTTC; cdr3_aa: CASSPSKTQYF
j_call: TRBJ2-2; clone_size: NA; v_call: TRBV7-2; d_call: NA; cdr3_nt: TGTGCCAGCAGCGCACCGGGGACTACCGGGGAGCTGTTTTTT; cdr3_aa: CASSAPGTTGELFF
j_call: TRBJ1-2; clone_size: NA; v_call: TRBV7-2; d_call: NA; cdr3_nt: TGTGCCAGCAGCTTAGGGCCAAGGGACTATGGCTACACCTTC; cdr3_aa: CASSLGPRDYGYTF
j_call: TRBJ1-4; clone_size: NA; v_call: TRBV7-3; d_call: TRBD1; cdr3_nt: TGTGCCAGCAGCGCCGGACAGGGGGCCGGGGAAAAACTGTTTTTT; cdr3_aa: CASSAGQGAGEKLFF
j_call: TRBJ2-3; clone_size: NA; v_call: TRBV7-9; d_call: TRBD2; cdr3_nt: TGTGCCAGCAGCGTACTAGCGGGAGGGCCAGATACGCAGTATTTT; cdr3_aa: CASSVLAGGPDTQYF
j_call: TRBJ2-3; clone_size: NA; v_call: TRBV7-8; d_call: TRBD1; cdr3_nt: TGTGCCAGCAGCTCGATGACAGGGCTAGGCACAGATACGCAGTATTTT; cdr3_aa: CASSSMTGLGTDTQYF
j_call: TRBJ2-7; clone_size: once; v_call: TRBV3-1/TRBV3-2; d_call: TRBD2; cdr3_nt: TGTGCCAGCAGCCCTACTAGCGGGAGAGAGGGCGAGCAGTACTTC; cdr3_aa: CASSPTSGREGEQYF
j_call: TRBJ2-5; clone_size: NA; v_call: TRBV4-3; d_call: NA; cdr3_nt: TGCGCCAGCAGCCAGTCCGGTAGAGAGACCCAGTACTTC; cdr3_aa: CASSQSGRETQYF
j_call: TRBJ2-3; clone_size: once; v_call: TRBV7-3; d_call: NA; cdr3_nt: TGTGCCAGCAGCTTATTGGCGGAACCCACAGATACGCAGTATTTT; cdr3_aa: CASSLLAEPTDTQYF
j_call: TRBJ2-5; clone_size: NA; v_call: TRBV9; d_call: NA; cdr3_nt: TGTGCCAGCAGCCCTGGCGTGATGGAGATGGAGACCCAGTACTTC; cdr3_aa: CASSPGVMEMETQYF
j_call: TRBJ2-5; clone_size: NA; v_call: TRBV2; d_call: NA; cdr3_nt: TGTGCCAGCATCACCGGTCGAGAGACCCAGTACTTC; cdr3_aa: CASITGRETQYF
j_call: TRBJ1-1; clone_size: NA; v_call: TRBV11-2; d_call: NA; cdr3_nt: TGTGCCAGCAGCTTAGGGCCGGGACTGAAGAACACTGAAGCTTTCTTT; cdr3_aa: CASSLGPGLKNTEAFF
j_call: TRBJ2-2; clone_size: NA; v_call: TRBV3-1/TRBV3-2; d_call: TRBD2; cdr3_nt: TGTGCCAGCAGCCAAGCGGGACTAGCCAGCGGGGAGCTGTTTTTT; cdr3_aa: CASSQAGLASGELFF
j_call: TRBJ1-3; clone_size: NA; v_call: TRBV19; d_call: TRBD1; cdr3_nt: TGTGCCAGTAGTATTCGATCTAGGACAGGCAACTCTGGAAACACCATATATTTT; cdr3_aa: CASSIRSRTGNSGNTIYF
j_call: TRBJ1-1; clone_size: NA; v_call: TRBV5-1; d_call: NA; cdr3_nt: TGCGCCAGCAGCTTGGACGGGGGCACTGAAGCTTTCTTT; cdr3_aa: CASSLDGGTEAFF
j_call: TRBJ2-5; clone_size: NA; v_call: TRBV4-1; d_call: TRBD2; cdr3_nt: TGCGCCAGCAGCCAAGATCGACTAGCGGGAGCTGAGACCCAGTACTTC; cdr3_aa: CASSQDRLAGAETQYF
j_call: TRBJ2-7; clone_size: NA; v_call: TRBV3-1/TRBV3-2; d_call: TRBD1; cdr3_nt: TGTGCCAGCAGCCGAAACAGGGGGTACGAGCAGTACTTC; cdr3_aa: CASSRNRGYEQYF
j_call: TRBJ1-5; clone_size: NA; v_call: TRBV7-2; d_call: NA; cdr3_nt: TGTGCCAGCAGCCTAAGGGAACCGGGGCAGCCCCAGCATTTT; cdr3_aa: CASSLREPGQPQHF
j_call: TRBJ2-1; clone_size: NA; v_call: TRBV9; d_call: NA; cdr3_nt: TGTGCCAGCAGCGTACAGTTAGCCACCTACAATGAGCAGTTCTTC; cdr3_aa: CASSVQLATYNEQFF
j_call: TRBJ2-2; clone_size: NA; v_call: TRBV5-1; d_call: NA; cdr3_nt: TGCGCCAGCAGCCCCCCGGGACTTATCAACACCGGGGAGCTGTTTTTT; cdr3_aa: CASSPPGLINTGELFF
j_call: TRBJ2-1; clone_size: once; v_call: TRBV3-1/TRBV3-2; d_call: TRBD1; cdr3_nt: TGTGCCAGCAGCCAAGATCTTGTCAGGGGGTACAATGAGCAGTTCTTC; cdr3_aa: CASSQDLVRGYNEQFF
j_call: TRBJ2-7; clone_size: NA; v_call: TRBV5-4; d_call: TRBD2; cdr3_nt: TGTGCCAGCAGCCTATCGGGGGGGCGGCAGTACTTC; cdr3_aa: CASSLSGGRQYF
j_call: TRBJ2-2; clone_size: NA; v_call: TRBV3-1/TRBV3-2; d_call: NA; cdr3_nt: TGTGCCAGCAGGGAACAGTTGGGGACCGGGGAGCTGTTTTTT; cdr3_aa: CASREQLGTGELFF
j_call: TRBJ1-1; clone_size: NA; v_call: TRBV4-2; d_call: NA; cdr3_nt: TGTGCCAGCAGCCAATACGAAGGTGGCGACACTGAAGCTTTCTTT; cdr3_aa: CASSQYEGGDTEAFF
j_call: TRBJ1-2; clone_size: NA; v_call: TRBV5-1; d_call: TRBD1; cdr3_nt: TGCGCCAGCAGCCCCCGACAGGGGACTAACTATGGCTACACCTTC; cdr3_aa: CASSPRQGTNYGYTF
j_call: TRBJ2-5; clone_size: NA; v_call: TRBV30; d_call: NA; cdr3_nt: TGTGCCTCGAGACAGGCGACAGGAACAGAGACCCAGTACTTC; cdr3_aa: CASRQATGTETQYF
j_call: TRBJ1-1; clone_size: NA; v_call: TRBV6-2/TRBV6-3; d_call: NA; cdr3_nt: TGTGCCAGCAGTTACAGGTCAGGGTCTATAGCTTTCTTT; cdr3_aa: CASSYRSGSIAFF
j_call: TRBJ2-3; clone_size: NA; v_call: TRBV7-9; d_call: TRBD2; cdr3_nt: TGTGCCAGCAGCTACGGGACTAGCGGGACCGATACGCAGTATTTT; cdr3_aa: CASSYGTSGTDTQYF
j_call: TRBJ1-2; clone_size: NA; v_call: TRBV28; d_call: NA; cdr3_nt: TGTGCCAGCAGTTTATACAGGGACTATGGCTACACCTTC; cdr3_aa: CASSLYRDYGYTF
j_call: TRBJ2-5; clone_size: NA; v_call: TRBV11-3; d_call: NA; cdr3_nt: TGTGCCAGCAGCTTAGCGGGAGATATGGAGACCCAGTACTTC; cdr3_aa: CASSLAGDMETQYF
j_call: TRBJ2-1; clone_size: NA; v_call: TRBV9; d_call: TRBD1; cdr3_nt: TGTGCCAGCAGCTTACAGGGGTCGAAACTCAATGAGCAGTTCTTC; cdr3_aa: CASSLQGSKLNEQFF
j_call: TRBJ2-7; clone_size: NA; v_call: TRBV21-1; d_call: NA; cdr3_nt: TGTGCCAGCAGCAACCCCCGGGAGCAGTACTTC; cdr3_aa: CASSNPREQYF
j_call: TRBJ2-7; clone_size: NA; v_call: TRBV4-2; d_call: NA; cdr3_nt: TGTGCCAGCAGCCAAGAGCGGTTAGCCTACGAGCAGTACTTC; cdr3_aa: CASSQERLAYEQYF
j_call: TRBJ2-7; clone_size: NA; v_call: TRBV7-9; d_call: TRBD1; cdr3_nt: TGTGCCAGCAGCTCTACTGGGACAGGGAACTACGAGCAGTACTTC; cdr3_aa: CASSSTGTGNYEQYF
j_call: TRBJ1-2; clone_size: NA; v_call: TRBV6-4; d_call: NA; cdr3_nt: TGTGCCAGTAGAGGGCTAAATGGCTACACCTTC; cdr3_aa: CASRGLNGYTF
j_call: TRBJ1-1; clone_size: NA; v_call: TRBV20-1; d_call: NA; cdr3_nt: TGCAGTGCTAGTTCGAGACAGAACACTGAAGCTTTCTTT; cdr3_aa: CSASSRQNTEAFF
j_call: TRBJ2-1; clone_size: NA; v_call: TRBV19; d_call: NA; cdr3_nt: TGTGCCAGTAGTATAGCCTCAGGATCCTACAATGAGCAGTTCTTC; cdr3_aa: CASSIASGSYNEQFF
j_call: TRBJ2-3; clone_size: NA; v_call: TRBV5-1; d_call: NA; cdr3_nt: TGCGCCAGCAGCTTCAAAGGTTTCGTGGATACGCAGTATTTT; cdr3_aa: CASSFKGFVDTQYF
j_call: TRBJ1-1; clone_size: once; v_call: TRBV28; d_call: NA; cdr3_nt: TGTGCCAGCAGTTTACCCCCCGTTGGGCGGTCTGAAGCTTTCTTT; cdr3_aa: CASSLPPVGRSEAFF
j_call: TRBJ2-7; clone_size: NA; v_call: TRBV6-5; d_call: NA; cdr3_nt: TGTGCCAGCAGTTTCGTAGGTCCTCTCTACGAGCAGTACTTC; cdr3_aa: CASSFVGPLYEQYF
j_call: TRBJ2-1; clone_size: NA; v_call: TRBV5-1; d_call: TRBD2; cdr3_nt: TGCGCCAGCAGCTTGCCTAGCGGCCCCTACAATGAGCAGTTCTTC; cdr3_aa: CASSLPSGPYNEQFF